This is a list of T cell receptor beta chains from one sample in a study of vaccination effects on CD4 cells after COVID-19. These receptors' targets are unknown. TCRdb keeps only in-frame clones here, not all; method: immunoSEQ multiplex PCR. The top ten clones hold roughly 27% of a sample with roughly 30,000 clones, roughly 73% of them seen once. Sequenced here: CD4+ T cells from PBMCs cultured with HCoV-OC43 spike peptides, sampled before COVID-19 vaccination. These receptor sequences come from a human donor who received a COVID-19 vaccine. CDR3s include the opening cysteine and the closing phenylalanine or tryptophan. The order of the fields is V gene, D gene, J gene, clone size, CDR3 protein, CDR3 DNA. The D gene is left open where the match is weak. Rows give clone size only sometimes, using once, few, many, or a class for an expanded clone.

V gene: TRBV3-1/TRBV3-2; D gene: NA; J gene: TRBJ2-5; clone size: few; CDR3 protein: CASSQEGIWETQYF; CDR3 DNA: TGTGCCAGCAGCCAAGAAGGTATTTGGGAGACCCAGTACTTC
V gene: TRBV6-2/TRBV6-3; D gene: TRBD1; J gene: TRBJ1-1; clone size: once; CDR3 protein: CASSHTDRGTEAFF; CDR3 DNA: TGTGCCAGCAGTCACACCGACAGGGGGACTGAAGCTTTCTTT
V gene: TRBV7-2; D gene: NA; J gene: TRBJ2-3; clone size: NA; CDR3 protein: CASSTWGGRTDTQYF; CDR3 DNA: TGTGCCAGCAGCACATGGGGGGGCCGGACAGATACGCAGTATTTT
V gene: TRBV6-2/TRBV6-3; D gene: NA; J gene: TRBJ1-2; clone size: few; CDR3 protein: CASSSGRFGYTF; CDR3 DNA: TGTGCCAGCAGTTCCGGGAGGTTTGGCTACACCTTC
V gene: TRBV4-1; D gene: TRBD2; J gene: TRBJ2-3; clone size: NA; CDR3 protein: CASSLGLATTFSTDTQYF; CDR3 DNA: TGCGCCAGCAGCCTAGGACTAGCGACCACCTTTAGCACAGATACGCAGTATTTT
V gene: TRBV19; D gene: NA; J gene: TRBJ1-5; clone size: NA; CDR3 protein: CASKTEDRSNQPQHF; CDR3 DNA: TGTGCCAGTAAAACTGAGGACAGAAGCAATCAGCCCCAGCATTTT
V gene: TRBV7-2; D gene: NA; J gene: TRBJ1-6; clone size: NA; CDR3 protein: CASSLGSPLHF; CDR3 DNA: TGTGCCAGCAGCTTGGGCTCTCCCCTCCACTTT
V gene: TRBV7-2; D gene: TRBD2; J gene: TRBJ2-1; clone size: NA; CDR3 protein: CASSTRPQTLAGVYNEQFF; CDR3 DNA: TGTGCCAGCAGCACCCGCCCCCAGACACTAGCGGGGGTTTACAATGAGCAGTTCTTC
V gene: TRBV28; D gene: NA; J gene: TRBJ1-6; clone size: NA; CDR3 protein: CASSFVRNSPLHF; CDR3 DNA: TGTGCCAGCAGTTTCGTCAGAAATTCACCCCTCCACTTT
V gene: TRBV28; D gene: NA; J gene: TRBJ1-6; clone size: NA; CDR3 protein: CASSLRRGAYNSPLHF; CDR3 DNA: TGTGCCAGCAGTTTAAGGAGGGGCGCCTATAATTCACCCCTCCACTTT
V gene: TRBV9; D gene: NA; J gene: TRBJ2-1; clone size: once; CDR3 protein: CASSADGNSYNEQFF; CDR3 DNA: TGTGCCAGCAGCGCGGACGGGAACTCCTACAATGAGCAGTTCTTC
V gene: TRBV7-9; D gene: TRBD1; J gene: TRBJ1-2; clone size: NA; CDR3 protein: CASSLRGQGIGYTF; CDR3 DNA: TGTGCCAGCAGCTTAAGGGGACAGGGCATTGGCTACACCTTC
V gene: TRBV7-8; D gene: TRBD2; J gene: TRBJ2-5; clone size: NA; CDR3 protein: CASSLAPAGVPRETQYF; CDR3 DNA: TGTGCCAGCAGCTTAGCCCCAGCGGGGGTACCCCGAGAGACCCAGTACTTC
V gene: TRBV12-3/TRBV12-4; D gene: NA; J gene: TRBJ1-5; clone size: NA; CDR3 protein: CASRADSNQPQHF; CDR3 DNA: TGTGCCAGCAGGGCAGACAGCAATCAGCCCCAGCATTTT
V gene: TRBV15; D gene: NA; J gene: TRBJ2-2; clone size: few; CDR3 protein: CATSRRGRGLGLNTGELFF; CDR3 DNA: TGTGCCACCAGCAGGAGGGGCCGGGGGCTTGGTCTGAACACCGGGGAGCTGTTTTTT
V gene: TRBV5-1; D gene: NA; J gene: TRBJ1-1; clone size: NA; CDR3 protein: CASSLVGGPEAFF; CDR3 DNA: TGCGCCAGCAGCTTGGTGGGGGGACCTGAAGCTTTCTTT
V gene: TRBV28; D gene: NA; J gene: TRBJ2-7; clone size: NA; CDR3 protein: CATLLRGGNEQYF; CDR3 DNA: TGTGCCACCCTCCTGAGGGGGGGCAACGAGCAGTACTTC
V gene: TRBV5-1; D gene: NA; J gene: TRBJ1-2; clone size: few; CDR3 protein: CASSPMTGGGYTF; CDR3 DNA: TGCGCCAGCAGCCCGATGACAGGCGGTGGCTACACCTTC
V gene: TRBV19; D gene: NA; J gene: TRBJ2-3; clone size: NA; CDR3 protein: CASSFLDTQYF; CDR3 DNA: TGTGCCAGTAGTTTCCTTGATACGCAGTATTTT
V gene: TRBV19; D gene: NA; J gene: TRBJ2-1; clone size: NA; CDR3 protein: CASSPSYNEQFF; CDR3 DNA: TGTGCCAGTAGCCCGTCCTACAATGAGCAGTTCTTC
V gene: TRBV28; D gene: NA; J gene: TRBJ2-5; clone size: NA; CDR3 protein: CASSFSGTSLSETQYF; CDR3 DNA: TGTGCCAGCAGTTTTAGTGGGACATCCCTATCGGAGACCCAGTACTTC
V gene: TRBV2; D gene: TRBD1; J gene: TRBJ2-6; clone size: few; CDR3 protein: CASSGGTGRSGANVLTF; CDR3 DNA: TGTGCCAGCAGTGGGGGGACAGGCCGCTCTGGGGCCAACGTCCTGACTTTC
V gene: TRBV5-1; D gene: NA; J gene: TRBJ2-2; clone size: NA; CDR3 protein: CASSLERGTGELFF; CDR3 DNA: TGCGCCAGCAGCTTGGAAAGGGGGACCGGGGAGCTGTTTTTT
V gene: TRBV6-2/TRBV6-3; D gene: TRBD1; J gene: TRBJ1-5; clone size: few; CDR3 protein: CASSLRDRGRRQPQHF; CDR3 DNA: TGTGCCAGCAGCCTCCGGGACAGGGGGCGCAGGCAGCCCCAGCATTTT
V gene: TRBV7-9; D gene: NA; J gene: TRBJ2-7; clone size: NA; CDR3 protein: CASSFQVARGGYEQYF; CDR3 DNA: TGTGCCAGCAGCTTCCAAGTGGCCAGGGGTGGCTACGAGCAGTACTTC
V gene: TRBV9; D gene: NA; J gene: TRBJ1-1; clone size: NA; CDR3 protein: CASSVDWNTEAFF; CDR3 DNA: TGTGCCAGCAGCGTAGACTGGAACACTGAAGCTTTCTTT
V gene: TRBV11-3; D gene: TRBD1; J gene: TRBJ2-3; clone size: NA; CDR3 protein: CASSLRDRPTDTQYF; CDR3 DNA: TGTGCCAGCAGCTTGAGGGACAGGCCAACAGATACGCAGTATTTT
V gene: TRBV12-3/TRBV12-4; D gene: NA; J gene: TRBJ2-2; clone size: NA; CDR3 protein: CASNRGFTGELFF; CDR3 DNA: TGTGCCAGCAATAGAGGATTCACCGGGGAGCTGTTTTTT
V gene: TRBV6-1; D gene: TRBD2; J gene: TRBJ2-7; clone size: NA; CDR3 protein: CASSEGMGLATLEQYF; CDR3 DNA: TGTGCCAGCAGTGAAGGTATGGGACTAGCGACCCTCGAGCAGTACTTC
V gene: TRBV6-1; D gene: NA; J gene: TRBJ1-2; clone size: once; CDR3 protein: CASSEYGGSGYGYTF; CDR3 DNA: TGTGCCAGCAGTGAATATGGAGGGTCGGGCTATGGCTACACCTTC
V gene: TRBV6-6; D gene: TRBD1; J gene: TRBJ1-1; clone size: few; CDR3 protein: CASSTGTGDRNTEAFF; CDR3 DNA: TGTGCCAGCAGTACGGGGACAGGGGACAGGAACACTGAAGCTTTCTTT
V gene: TRBV19; D gene: TRBD2; J gene: TRBJ2-1; clone size: NA; CDR3 protein: CASSRRGFNEQFF; CDR3 DNA: TGTGCCAGTAGTAGGCGGGGGTTCAATGAGCAGTTCTTC